This T cell receptor beta chain was identified in a study of T cells after yellow fever vaccination. TCRdb re-called the 5' RACE reads through MiXCR, storing one row per CDR3 protein. This table has under 600,000 distinct CDR3 sequences, roughly a fifth appearing once. The junction had 3 bases not matched to a gene; V was cut back by 5 bases and J by 2 bases. Germline V lookup: CDR1 LGHDT, CDR2 YNNKEL (reference sequence). The CDR3 runs 15 residues. This receptor was taken from a man aged 18 to 29 who received the YFV17D yellow fever vaccine. V is TRBV3-1 and J is TRBJ2-2, with 9 positions matching TRBD1. Specimen: PBMCs, collected less than 25 days after the first yellow fever vaccination. CDR3 DNA sequence: TGTGCCAGCAGCGCGGGACAGGGTAACACCGGGGAGCTGTTTTTT. As protein: CASSAGQGNTGELFF. The full variable domain, with the rest looked up from reference TRBV3-1 and TRBJ2-2, is DTAVSQTPKYLVTQMGNDKSIKCEQNLGHDTMYWYKQDSKKFLKIMFSYNNKELIINETVPNRFSPKSPDKAHLNLHINSLELGDSAVYFCASSAGQGNTGELFFGEGSRLTVL.